This TCR beta chain was observed in a study of blood T cell repertoires in COVID-19. Whole-study context: Whether acute or convalescent, the COVID-19 samples came from the United States, Italy and Spain.

Between the trimmed V and J ends, which lost 1 base and 0 bases, there was a span of 7 bases. The CDR3 sequence is 15 residues long. CDR1 and CDR2 from the germline V gene are LNHDA and SQIVND (reference sequence). Source study methods: Reference gene primer amplification yielded estimated nucleated cell counts. Clones were read by immunoSEQ multiplex PCR, and TCRdb kept only the in-frame ones, dropping some. The V and J calls and clone size come from that table; D and trimming were worked out from the DNA. The table includes around 210,000 clones, around 88% detected once. For this clone: The identical CDR3 is also encoded by other nucleotide sequences in the sample.

Sequencing was performed on peripheral blood. This receptor was identified in a man younger than 35 with active or convalescent COVID-19. V and J are TRBV19 and TRBJ1-5; a weak D match, TRBD1 (6 bases). The CDR3 sequence: CASSIVGHSNQPQHF. CDR3 sequence (DNA): TGTGCCAGTAGTATAGTGGGACATAGCAATCAGCCCCAGCATTTT.